This TCR beta chain was found in a study of blood T cells in healthy people across ages. Primers used in a second PCR of roughly 6 to 11 cycles were a sample-barcoded 5' primer and a J-beta primer mix. TCRdb reprocessed the 5' RACE reads via MiXCR and lists one record per CDR3 protein. The data hold about 2 million distinct CDR3 sequences, with 40% to 55% observed a single time. The TCR comes from a woman in her thirties or forties in good health. Sample: blood.

The CDR3 spells CASSPHRGRTEAFF. The CDR3 DNA sequence: TGTGCCAGCAGCCCGCACAGGGGGAGGACTGAAGCTTTCTTT. The V call is TRBV7-2, the J call TRBJ1-1, with 8 bases fitting TRBD1. The trim removed 5 bases at V and 5 bases at J, leaving 7 bases unmatched. The CDR3 is made up of 14 amino acids. CDR1 SGHTA and CDR2 FQGNSA come from the germline V gene.